These T cell receptor beta chains were read from a single sample in a study of cytomegalovirus exposure and HLA in healthy donors. Profiled with immunoSEQ multiplex PCR; TCRdb holds only in-frame clones, not every one. The sample holds roughly 200,000 clones, 75% to 85% seen once. The sequencing sample was made of PBMCs. The receptors were gathered from a woman aged 55-70 years in good health and CMV-seropositive. Each CDR3 is given without its conserved first and last residue. The order of the fields is J gene, V gene, CDR3 protein.

J gene: TRBJ2-2
V gene: TRBV19
CDR3 protein: ASRAGENTGELF

J gene: TRBJ1-5
V gene: TRBV6-1
CDR3 protein: ASSESEAGFQPQH

J gene: TRBJ2-7
V gene: TRBV7-2
CDR3 protein: ASSVAGGTSGGFSYEQY

J gene: TRBJ2-1
V gene: TRBV18
CDR3 protein: ASSRVAGVGGNEQF

J gene: TRBJ2-7
V gene: TRBV29-1
CDR3 protein: SVTEGQGYEQY

J gene: TRBJ2-7
V gene: TRBV11-2
CDR3 protein: ASSSPAGPRYEQY

J gene: TRBJ1-1
V gene: TRBV7-2
CDR3 protein: ASSFQGQARTEAF

J gene: TRBJ1-2
V gene: TRBV28
CDR3 protein: ASSLQAGPRYT

J gene: TRBJ1-2
V gene: TRBV28
CDR3 protein: ASSPMGQGAMGYT

J gene: TRBJ1-2
V gene: TRBV6-1
CDR3 protein: ASSVDINYGYT

J gene: TRBJ2-7
V gene: TRBV28
CDR3 protein: ASSPSGTGRYEQY

J gene: TRBJ1-5
V gene: TRBV4-1
CDR3 protein: ASSQLGQGRDQPQH

J gene: TRBJ1-1
V gene: TRBV14
CDR3 protein: ASSSQANTEAF

J gene: .
V gene: TRBV2
CDR3 protein: ASSGQGTYEQY

J gene: TRBJ1-6
V gene: TRBV19
CDR3 protein: ASSSQGHSPLH

J gene: TRBJ1-4
V gene: TRBV7-3
CDR3 protein: ASSLVGGANEKLF

J gene: TRBJ2-7
V gene: TRBV27
CDR3 protein: ASRSRADIPYEQY

J gene: TRBJ2-2
V gene: TRBV11-1
CDR3 protein: ASSPREGLNTGELF

J gene: TRBJ2-1
V gene: TRBV19
CDR3 protein: ASRTTSFDEQF

J gene: TRBJ1-1
V gene: TRBV7-2
CDR3 protein: ASSLNVRNTEAF

J gene: TRBJ1-6
V gene: TRBV18
CDR3 protein: ASSPDSNSPLH

J gene: TRBJ2-2
V gene: TRBV7-8
CDR3 protein: ASSLGQTGELF

J gene: TRBJ1-2
V gene: TRBV12-2
CDR3 protein: ASRFKAQGISANYGYT

J gene: TRBJ1-6
V gene: TRBV5-1
CDR3 protein: ASSGGGLNSPLH

J gene: TRBJ2-1
V gene: TRBV30
CDR3 protein: AWSVRGGRNEQF

J gene: TRBJ1-6
V gene: TRBV18
CDR3 protein: ASSPDRGDSPLH

J gene: TRBJ1-4
V gene: TRBV28
CDR3 protein: ASNGPRSEKLF

J gene: TRBJ1-5
V gene: TRBV30
CDR3 protein: AWSALQVRQPQH

J gene: TRBJ1-1
V gene: TRBV18
CDR3 protein: ASSPRGTPMNTEAF

J gene: TRBJ1-6
V gene: TRBV16
CDR3 protein: ATGLSGDSPLH

J gene: TRBJ2-1
V gene: TRBV30
CDR3 protein: AWRRLAGGEQF

J gene: TRBJ2-4
V gene: TRBV9
CDR3 protein: ASSVVDRGDSQY

J gene: TRBJ2-7
V gene: TRBV6-1
CDR3 protein: ASRGQYEQY

J gene: TRBJ1-3
V gene: TRBV2
CDR3 protein: ASSERGGLGGNTIY

J gene: TRBJ2-7
V gene: TRBV28
CDR3 protein: ASSSGQGYEQY

J gene: TRBJ2-7
V gene: TRBV5-6
CDR3 protein: ASSFKGQGAYEQY

J gene: TRBJ1-1
V gene: TRBV5-1
CDR3 protein: ASSLTGKNTEAF

J gene: TRBJ2-3
V gene: TRBV6-6
CDR3 protein: ASRESGIGTDTQY

J gene: TRBJ2-2
V gene: TRBV2
CDR3 protein: ASSLKITGELF

J gene: TRBJ1-1
V gene: TRBV28
CDR3 protein: ASSLFGVNTEAF

J gene: TRBJ2-7
V gene: TRBV6-5
CDR3 protein: ASSYPGGYEQY

J gene: TRBJ1-1
V gene: TRBV7-2
CDR3 protein: ASSFGPGQGLTEAF

J gene: TRBJ2-7
V gene: TRBV15
CDR3 protein: ATRTGVGYEQY

J gene: TRBJ2-7
V gene: TRBV28
CDR3 protein: ASSLLYPREKQY

J gene: .
V gene: TRBV7-7
CDR3 protein: ASSFGTGSYEQY

J gene: TRBJ2-1
V gene: TRBV7-9
CDR3 protein: ASSPLADASRNEQF

J gene: TRBJ2-3
V gene: TRBV7-8
CDR3 protein: ASSLKRGDPTDTQY